These 4 T cell receptor beta chains originate from one sample sequenced in a study of T cells after yellow fever vaccination. TCRdb re-called the 5' RACE reads with MiXCR, one entry per CDR3 protein. The table records about 300,000 distinct CDR3 sequences, less than 9.5% of them present only once. This material consisted of CD4+ T cells sorted from PBMCs, taken 5 days after the yellow fever booster vaccination. Source of these receptors: a young man who received the YFV17D yellow fever vaccine.

This clonotype was counted many times. The chain links TRBV5-6 to TRBJ1-6; no firm D call. Germline V gene data show CDR1 as SGHDT and CDR2 as YYEEEE. The V gene lost 3 bases and the J gene lost 6 bases, with 10 bases spanning the gap. The CDR3 is 14 residues long. The DNA for the CDR3 is TGTGCCAGCAGCTCCGGCCGGGGTAATTCACCCCTCCACTTT. This gives the protein CASSSGRGNSPLHF.

The chain's CDR3 is CASSAGGSSYNEQFF. CDR3 sequence (DNA): TGTGCCAGCAGTGCTGGCGGGAGCTCCTACAATGAGCAGTTCTTC. The chain joins TRBV9 to TRBJ2-1; 7 bases match TRBD2. Per germline, CDR1 SGDLS and CDR2 YYNGEE. V lost 5 bases, J lost 0 bases, and 5 bases stayed unmatched. This CDR3 contains 15 residues.

This clonotype came up many times. V gene TRBV7-9 combines with J gene TRBJ2-1; no reliable D call. This CDR3 has 14 amino acids. Germline values: CDR1 SEHNR, CDR2 FQNEAQ (reference sequence). V lost 5 bases and J lost 10, with 18 bases in between. The chain's CDR3 is CASSARHGKDEQFF. The CDR3 nucleotides are TGTGCCAGCAGCGCCCGGCACGGAAAGGACGAGCAGTTCTTC.

The chain uses TRBV5-4 and TRBJ1-5; D remains ambiguous. The CDR3 covers 14 residues. Germline V gene data show CDR1 as SGHNT and CDR2 as YYREEE (reference sequence). Trimming pared 1 base from V and 3 bases from J, leaving 8 bases between. CDR3 protein: CASSLNLDNQPQHF. The CDR3 nucleotides are TGTGCCAGCAGCTTGAACTTGGACAATCAGCCCCAGCATTTT.